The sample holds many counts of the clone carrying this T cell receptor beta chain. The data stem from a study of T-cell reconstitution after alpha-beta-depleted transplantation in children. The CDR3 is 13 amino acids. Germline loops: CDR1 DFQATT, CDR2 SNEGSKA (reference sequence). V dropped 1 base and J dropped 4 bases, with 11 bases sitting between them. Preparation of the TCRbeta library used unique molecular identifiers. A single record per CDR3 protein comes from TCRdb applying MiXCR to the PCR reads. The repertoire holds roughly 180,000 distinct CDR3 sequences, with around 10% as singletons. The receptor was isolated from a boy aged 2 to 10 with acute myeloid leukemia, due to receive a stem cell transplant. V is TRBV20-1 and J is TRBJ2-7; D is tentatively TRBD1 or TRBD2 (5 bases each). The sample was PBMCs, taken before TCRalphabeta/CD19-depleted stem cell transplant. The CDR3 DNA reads TGCAGTGCTAGAGGGACACTAGTATACGAGCAGTACTTC. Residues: CSARGTLVYEQYF.